A selection of T cell receptor beta chains follows, all from one sample in a study of blood T cell repertoires in COVID-19. Assay: immunoSEQ multiplex PCR; the TCRdb copy retains only in-frame clones and omits some. The sample consists of just over 15,000 clones, 75% to 90% of them appearing once. The source material was peripheral blood. These receptors were obtained from a man at least 80 years old with active or convalescent COVID-19. The CDR3 runs from the conserved cysteine through the conserved F or W. The D gene is left open where the match is weak. A clone size is listed for some rows: how often the clone was seen (once, few, many), or a class if it is expanded.

size	length	V	D	J	DNA	CDR3
NA	15	TRBV19	NA	TRBJ1-5	TGTGCCAGTAGTCCTAGGCCGGCAAACCTACAGCCCCAGCATTTT	CASSPRPANLQPQHF
NA	13	TRBV6-4	NA	TRBJ2-2	TGTGCCAGCAGTGACCCCCCAGCCGGGGAGCTGTTTTTT	CASSDPPAGELFF
NA	13	TRBV4-1	NA	TRBJ1-5	TGCGCCAGCAGCCCTGGACATAATCAGCCCCAGCATTTT	CASSPGHNQPQHF
NA	15	TRBV2	TRBD1	TRBJ1-4	TGTGCCAGCAGTGAAAGGGGGACAGTCGGCGAAAAACTGTTTTTT	CASSERGTVGEKLFF
NA	16	TRBV2	TRBD2	TRBJ2-3	TGTGCCAGCAGACCCACCCCCGGGGGGGGGACAGATACGCAGTATTTT	CASRPTPGGGTDTQYF
few	14	TRBV6-5	NA	TRBJ1-1	TGTGCCAGCAGTCTATCACAGGGATGGACTGAAGCTTTCTTT	CASSLSQGWTEAFF
NA	20	TRBV7-3	TRBD1	TRBJ1-4	TGTGCCAGCAGCTTACGGGACAGGGGGCGAACTGGCCCAACTAATGAAAAACTGTTTTTT	CASSLRDRGRTGPTNEKLFF
NA	16	TRBV12-5	TRBD1	TRBJ2-3	TGTGCTAGTGGTCGAACGGGACAGGGGGCTGCAGATACGCAGTATTTT	CASGRTGQGAADTQYF
few	15	TRBV6-1	NA	TRBJ1-5	TGTGCCAGCAGTGATCGGCAGGGGCGAAATCAGCCCCAGCATTTT	CASSDRQGRNQPQHF
NA	15	TRBV25-1	NA	TRBJ1-6	TGTGCCAGCAGTGTTGGGACAACCTATAATTCACCCCTCCACTTT	CASSVGTTYNSPLHF
NA	16	TRBV11-2	NA	TRBJ1-4	TGTGCCAGCAGCCGAATTTCAGGAGGGAGGGGTGAAAAACTGTTTTTT	CASSRISGGRGEKLFF
NA	12	TRBV7-9	NA	TRBJ2-4	TGTGCCAGCGGAAGACAGGATGGGAATCAGTACTTC	CASGRQDGNQYF
once	14	TRBV19	NA	TRBJ1-2	TGTGCCAGCTACCCGACAGGTCTTAACTATGGCTACACCTTC	CASYPTGLNYGYTF
NA	14	TRBV25-1	NA	TRBJ1-2	TGTGCCAGCAGTGAATTAAGGGAGGCCGATGGCTACACCTTC	CASSELREADGYTF
NA	14	TRBV10-3	TRBD2	TRBJ2-1	TGTGCCATCAGCACTAGCGGGCCAAGTAATGAGCAGTTCTTC	CAISTSGPSNEQFF